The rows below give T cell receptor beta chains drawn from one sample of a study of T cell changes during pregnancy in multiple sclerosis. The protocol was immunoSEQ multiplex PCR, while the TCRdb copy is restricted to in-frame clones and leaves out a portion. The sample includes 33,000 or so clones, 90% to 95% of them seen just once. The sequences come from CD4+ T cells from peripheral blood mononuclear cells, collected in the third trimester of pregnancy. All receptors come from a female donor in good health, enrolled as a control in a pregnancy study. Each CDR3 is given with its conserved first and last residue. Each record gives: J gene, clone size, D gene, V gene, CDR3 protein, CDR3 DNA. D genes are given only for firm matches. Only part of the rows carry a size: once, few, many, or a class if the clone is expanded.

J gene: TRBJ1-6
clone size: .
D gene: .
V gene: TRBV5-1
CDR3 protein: CASSPIDRTDNSPLHF
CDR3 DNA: TGCGCCAGCAGCCCAATAGACAGGACGGATAATTCACCCCTCCACTTT

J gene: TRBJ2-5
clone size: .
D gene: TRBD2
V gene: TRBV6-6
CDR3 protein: CASSPLAGFPRETQYF
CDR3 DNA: TGTGCCAGTTCCCCTTTAGCGGGGTTTCCACGGGAGACCCAGTACTTC

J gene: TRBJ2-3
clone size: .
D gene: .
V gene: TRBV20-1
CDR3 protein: CSARSRSSFPF
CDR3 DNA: TGCAGTGCTAGAAGTAGGAGCTCCTTTCCTTTT

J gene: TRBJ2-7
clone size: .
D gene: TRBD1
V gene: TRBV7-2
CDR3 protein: CASSLIGAGQAPSPYEQYF
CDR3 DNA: TGTGCCAGCAGCTTAATTGGGGCCGGACAGGCCCCTTCACCCTACGAGCAGTACTTC

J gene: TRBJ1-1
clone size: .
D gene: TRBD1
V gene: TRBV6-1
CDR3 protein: CASRMDRVGTEAFF
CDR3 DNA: TGTGCCAGCAGGATGGACAGGGTAGGCACTGAAGCTTTCTTT

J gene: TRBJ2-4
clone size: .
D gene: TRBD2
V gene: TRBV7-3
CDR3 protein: CASSLTGGGNIQYF
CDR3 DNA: TGTGCCAGCAGCTTAACGGGCGGGGGGAACATTCAGTACTTC

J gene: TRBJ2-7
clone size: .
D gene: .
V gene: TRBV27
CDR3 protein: CAAAVEQYF
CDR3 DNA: TGTGCCGCGGCGGTCGAGCAGTACTTC

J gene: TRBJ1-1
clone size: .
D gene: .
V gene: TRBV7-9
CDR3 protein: CASSLREYRATEAFF
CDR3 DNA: TGTGCCAGCAGCTTGAGGGAGTACAGGGCCACTGAAGCTTTCTTT

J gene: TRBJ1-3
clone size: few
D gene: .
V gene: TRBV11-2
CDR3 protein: CASSRGVYGNTIYF
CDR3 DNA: TGTGCCAGCAGCAGGGGTGTCTATGGAAACACCATATATTTT

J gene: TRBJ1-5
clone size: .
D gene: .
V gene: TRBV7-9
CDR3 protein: CASSSQGKSNQPQHF
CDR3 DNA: TGTGCCAGCAGCTCACAGGGAAAGAGCAATCAGCCCCAGCATTTT

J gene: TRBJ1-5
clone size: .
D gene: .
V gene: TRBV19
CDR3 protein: CASSVDRIQPQHF
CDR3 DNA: TGTGCCAGTAGTGTTGACAGGATTCAGCCCCAGCATTTT

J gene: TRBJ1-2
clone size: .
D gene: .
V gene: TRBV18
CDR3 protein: CASSPTGKYGYTF
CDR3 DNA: TGTGCCAGCTCACCAACAGGGAAGTATGGCTACACCTTC

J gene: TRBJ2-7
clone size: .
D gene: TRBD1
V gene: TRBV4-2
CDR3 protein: CASSQVGTGTGVHEQYF
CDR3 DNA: TGTGCCAGCAGCCAAGTTGGAACCGGGACAGGTGTCCACGAGCAGTACTTC

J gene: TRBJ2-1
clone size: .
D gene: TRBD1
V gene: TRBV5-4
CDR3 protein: CASSLEGQVHNEQFF
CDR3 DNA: TGTGCCAGCAGCTTGGAGGGACAGGTACACAATGAGCAGTTCTTC

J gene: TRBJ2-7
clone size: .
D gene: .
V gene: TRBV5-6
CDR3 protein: CASSPLRVRSYEQYF
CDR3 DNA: TGTGCCAGCAGCCCACTCCGGGTTCGGTCCTACGAGCAGTACTTC

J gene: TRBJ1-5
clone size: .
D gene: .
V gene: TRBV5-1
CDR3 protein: CASSLQGYSNQPQHF
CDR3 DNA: TGCGCCAGCAGCTTACAGGGATATAGCAATCAGCCCCAGCATTTT

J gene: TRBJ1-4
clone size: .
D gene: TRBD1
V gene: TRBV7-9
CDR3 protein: CASSSWTGNEKLFF
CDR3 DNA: TGTGCCAGCAGCTCCTGGACAGGGAATGAAAAACTGTTTTTT

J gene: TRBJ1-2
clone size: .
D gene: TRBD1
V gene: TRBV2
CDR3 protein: CASSLGGSSYGYTF
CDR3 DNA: TGTGCCAGCAGTCTAGGGGGCTCCAGCTATGGCTACACCTTC

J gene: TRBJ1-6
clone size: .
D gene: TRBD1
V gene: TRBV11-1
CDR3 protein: CASSRGQANSPLHF
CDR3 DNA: TGTGCCAGCAGCCGGGGACAGGCGAATTCACCCCTCCACTTT

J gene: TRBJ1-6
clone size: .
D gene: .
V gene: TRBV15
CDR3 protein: CATSQQTNSPLHF
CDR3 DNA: TGTGCCACCAGCCAACAGACTAATTCACCCCTCCACTTT

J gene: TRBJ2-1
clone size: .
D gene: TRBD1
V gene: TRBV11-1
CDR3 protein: CASSLIQGAYNEQFF
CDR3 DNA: TGTGCCAGCAGCTTAATACAGGGGGCCTACAATGAGCAGTTCTTC

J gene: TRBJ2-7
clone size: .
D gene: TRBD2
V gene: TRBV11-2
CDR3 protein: CASSFGVWGGSYEQYF
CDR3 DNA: TGTGCCAGCAGCTTTGGAGTATGGGGGGGTTCCTACGAGCAGTACTTC

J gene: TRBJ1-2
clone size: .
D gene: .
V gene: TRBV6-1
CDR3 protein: CASSLDRVGTTF
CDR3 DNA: TGTGCCAGCAGCCTCGACCGGGTTGGCACCACCTTC

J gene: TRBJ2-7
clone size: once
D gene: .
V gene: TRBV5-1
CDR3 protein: CASRGSQRSYEQYF
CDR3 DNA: TGCGCCAGCAGGGGCAGTCAACGCTCCTACGAGCAGTACTTC

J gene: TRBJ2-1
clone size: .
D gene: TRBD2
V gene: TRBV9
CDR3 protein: CASTLRGGGSEQFF
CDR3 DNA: TGTGCCAGCACCTTGCGGGGCGGGGGGAGTGAGCAGTTCTTC

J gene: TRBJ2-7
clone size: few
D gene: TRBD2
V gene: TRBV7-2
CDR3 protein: CASSLAGGIYEQYF
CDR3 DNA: TGTGCCAGCAGCTTAGCGGGGGGGATTTACGAGCAGTACTTC

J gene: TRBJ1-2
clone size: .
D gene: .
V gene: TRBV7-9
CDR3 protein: CASRPTGYGYTF
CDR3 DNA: TGTGCCAGCAGACCAACAGGCTATGGCTACACCTTC

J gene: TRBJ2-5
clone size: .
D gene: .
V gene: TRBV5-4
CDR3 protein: CASSFRTARETQYF
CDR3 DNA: TGTGCCAGCAGCTTTAGGACAGCCAGAGAGACCCAGTACTTC

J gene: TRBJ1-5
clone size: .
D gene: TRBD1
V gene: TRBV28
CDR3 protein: CASSIRDRGRTQPQHF
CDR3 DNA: TGTGCCAGCAGTATCCGGGACAGGGGGCGGACTCAGCCCCAGCATTTT

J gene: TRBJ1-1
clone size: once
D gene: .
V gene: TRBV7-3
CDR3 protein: CASSRGGNTEAFF
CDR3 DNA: TGTGCCAGCAGTAGGGGCGGGAACACTGAAGCTTTCTTT

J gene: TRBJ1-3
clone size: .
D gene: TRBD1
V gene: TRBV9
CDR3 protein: CASSVARPGQGNTIYF
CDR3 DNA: TGTGCCAGCAGCGTAGCCCGTCCGGGACAGGGCAACACCATATATTTT

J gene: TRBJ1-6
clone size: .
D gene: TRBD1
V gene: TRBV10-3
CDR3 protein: CAISVTGENSPLHF
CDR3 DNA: TGTGCCATCAGTGTTACAGGGGAAAATTCACCCCTCCACTTT

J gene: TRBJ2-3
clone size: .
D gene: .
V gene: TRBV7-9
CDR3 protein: CASSHSVDTQYF
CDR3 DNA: TGTGCCAGCAGTCATAGTGTCGATACGCAGTATTTT

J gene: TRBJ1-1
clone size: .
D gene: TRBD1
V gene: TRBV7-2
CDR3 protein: CASSLEDRGRAFF
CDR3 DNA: TGTGCCAGCAGCTTAGAGGACAGGGGGCGAGCTTTCTTT

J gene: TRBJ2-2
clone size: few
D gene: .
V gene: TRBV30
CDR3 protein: CAWSTGKGGELFF
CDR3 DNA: TGTGCCTGGAGTACGGGGAAAGGCGGGGAGCTGTTTTTT

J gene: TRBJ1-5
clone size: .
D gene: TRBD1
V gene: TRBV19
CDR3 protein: CASSTNRGGPNQPQHF
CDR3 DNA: TGTGCCAGTAGTACCAACAGGGGGGGTCCTAATCAGCCCCAGCATTTT

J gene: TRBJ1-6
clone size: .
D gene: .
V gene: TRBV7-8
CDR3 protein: CASRTGFSPLHF
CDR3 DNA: TGTGCCAGCAGGACGGGGTTTTCACCCCTCCACTTT

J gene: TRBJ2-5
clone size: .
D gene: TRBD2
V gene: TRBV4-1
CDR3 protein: CASSETSGGAQETQYF
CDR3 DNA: TGCGCCAGCAGCGAGACTAGCGGGGGGGCCCAAGAGACCCAGTACTTC

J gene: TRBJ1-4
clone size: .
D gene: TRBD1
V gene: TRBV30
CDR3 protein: CAWSADRNEKLFF
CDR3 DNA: TGTGCCTGGAGTGCGGACAGGAATGAAAAACTGTTTTTT

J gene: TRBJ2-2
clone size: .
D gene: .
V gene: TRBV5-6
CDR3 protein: CASTPFLVSFNTGELFF
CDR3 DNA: TGTGCCAGCACCCCCTTTTTAGTTTCCTTTAACACCGGGGAGCTGTTTTTT

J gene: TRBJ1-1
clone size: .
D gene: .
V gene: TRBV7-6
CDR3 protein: CASSPIEQAITEAFF
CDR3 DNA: TGTGCCAGCAGCCCCATTGAGCAGGCCATCACTGAAGCTTTCTTT

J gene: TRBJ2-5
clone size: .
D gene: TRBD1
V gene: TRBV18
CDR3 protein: CASSPGQPQETQYF
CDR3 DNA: TGTGCCAGCTCACCGGGACAGCCTCAAGAGACCCAGTACTTC

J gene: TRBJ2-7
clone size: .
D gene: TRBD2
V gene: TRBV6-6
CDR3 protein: CASRTAGGLAYEQYF
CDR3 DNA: TGTGCCAGCAGAACCGCCGGGGGGTTAGCCTACGAGCAGTACTTC

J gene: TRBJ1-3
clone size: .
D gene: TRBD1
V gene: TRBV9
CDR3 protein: CASSPNPGQAISGNTIYF
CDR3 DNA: TGTGCCAGCAGCCCCAACCCGGGACAGGCAATCTCTGGAAACACCATATATTTT

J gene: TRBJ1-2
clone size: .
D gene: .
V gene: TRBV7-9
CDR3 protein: CASSLAGTKANYGYTF
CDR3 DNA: TGTGCCAGCAGCTTAGCCGGGACAAAGGCTAACTATGGCTACACCTTC

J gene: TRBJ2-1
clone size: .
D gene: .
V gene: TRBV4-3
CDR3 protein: CASSPWTNLYNEQFF
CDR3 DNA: TGCGCCAGCAGCCCCTGGACTAATCTATACAATGAGCAGTTCTTC

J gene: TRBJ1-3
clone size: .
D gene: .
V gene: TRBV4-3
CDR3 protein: CASSRGHGNTIYF
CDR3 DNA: TGCGCCAGCAGCCGCGGACATGGAAACACCATATATTTT

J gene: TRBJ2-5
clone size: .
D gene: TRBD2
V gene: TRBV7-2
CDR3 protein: CASSLLAGLETQYF
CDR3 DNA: TGTGCCAGCAGCTTACTAGCGGGGTTAGAGACCCAGTACTTC

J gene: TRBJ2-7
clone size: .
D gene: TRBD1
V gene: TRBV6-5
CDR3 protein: CASRPQTGGNDEQYF
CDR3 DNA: TGTGCCAGCAGACCGCAGACAGGGGGGAATGACGAGCAGTACTTC

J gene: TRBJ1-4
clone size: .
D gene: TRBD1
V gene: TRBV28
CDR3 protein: CAITGGGNEKLFF
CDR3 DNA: TGTGCCATCACAGGGGGCGGAAATGAAAAACTGTTTTTT

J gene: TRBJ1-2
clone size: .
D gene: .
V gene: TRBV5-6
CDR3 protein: CASSLGLGGYTF
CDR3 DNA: TGTGCCAGCAGCCTCGGACTGGGAGGCTACACCTTC

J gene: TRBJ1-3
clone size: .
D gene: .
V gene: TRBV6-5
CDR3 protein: CASSRTAGNTIYF
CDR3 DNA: TGTGCCAGCAGTCGGACAGCTGGAAACACCATATATTTT